This TCR beta chain was retrieved from a study of shared clonotypes between healthy human individuals. Overall study results and limits: Generation probability values for non-shared clonotypes were lower than those for clonotypes shared by all four donors. Generally, naive subsets came out with larger estimated richness than memory subsets.

Germline values: CDR1 SGHKS, CDR2 YYEKEE (reference sequence). V lost 4 bases to trimming and J lost 4 bases; unmatched junction nucleotides: 3. The CDR3 consists of 14 residues. Each donor was a Caucasian adult residing in Nashville, Tennessee. The assay was carried out at the deep level. TCRdb keeps only in-frame clones here, not all; method: immunoSEQ multiplex PCR. The sample carries fewer than 2.5 million clones, approximately 94% recorded once. Notes on this clone: Its antigen remains unidentified.

The sample was naive CD4+ T cells from PBMCs. Sample subset: CD45RA+ positively selected. This TCR was recovered from a man aged 18 to 29 in good health. Some clones in this sample may be carry-over from other donors' samples. V usage is TRBV5-5 and J usage is TRBJ2-7, with TRBD2 matching over 12 bases. In nucleotides, the CDR3 is TGTGCCAGCAGCAACGGGACTAGCGGGTACGAGCAGTACTTC. Translation: CASSNGTSGYEQYF.